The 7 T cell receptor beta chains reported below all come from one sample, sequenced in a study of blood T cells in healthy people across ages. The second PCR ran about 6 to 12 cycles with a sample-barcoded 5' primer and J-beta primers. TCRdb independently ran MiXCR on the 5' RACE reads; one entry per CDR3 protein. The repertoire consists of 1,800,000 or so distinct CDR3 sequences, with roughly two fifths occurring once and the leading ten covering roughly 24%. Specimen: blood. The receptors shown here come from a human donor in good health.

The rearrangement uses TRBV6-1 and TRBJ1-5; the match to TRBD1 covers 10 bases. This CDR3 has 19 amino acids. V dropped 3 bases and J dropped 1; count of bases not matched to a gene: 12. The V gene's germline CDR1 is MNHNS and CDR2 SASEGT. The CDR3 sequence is CASSDPDRGQEASNQPQHF. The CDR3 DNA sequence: TGTGCCAGCAGTGACCCAGACAGGGGGCAAGAGGCGAGCAATCAGCCCCAGCATTTT.

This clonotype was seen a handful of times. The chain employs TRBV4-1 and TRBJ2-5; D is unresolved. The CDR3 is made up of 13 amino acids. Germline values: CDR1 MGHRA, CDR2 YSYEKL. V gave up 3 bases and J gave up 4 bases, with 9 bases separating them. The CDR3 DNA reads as TGCGCCAGCAGCCAGATCCGGAGAGAGACCCAGTACTTC. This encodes CASSQIRRETQYF.

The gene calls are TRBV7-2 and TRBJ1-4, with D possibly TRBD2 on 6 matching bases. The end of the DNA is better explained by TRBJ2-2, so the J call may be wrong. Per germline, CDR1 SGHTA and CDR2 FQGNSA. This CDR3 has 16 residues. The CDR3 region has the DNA TGTGCCAGCAGCTTAGCGCGGCTAGCGAGGGCCGGGGAGCTGTTTTTT. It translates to CASSLARLARAGELFF.

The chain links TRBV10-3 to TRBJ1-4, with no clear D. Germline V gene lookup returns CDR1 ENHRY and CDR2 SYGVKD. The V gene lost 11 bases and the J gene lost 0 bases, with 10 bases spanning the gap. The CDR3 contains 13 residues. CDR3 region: CAVRTSTNEKLFF. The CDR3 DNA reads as TGTGCCGTTCGGACGTCAACTAATGAAAAACTGTTTTTT.

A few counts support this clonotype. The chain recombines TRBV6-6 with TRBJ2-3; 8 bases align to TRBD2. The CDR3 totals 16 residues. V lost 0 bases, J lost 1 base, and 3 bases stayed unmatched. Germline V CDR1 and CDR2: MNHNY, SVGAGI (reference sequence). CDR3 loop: CASSYSAGGGTDTQYF. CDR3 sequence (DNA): TGTGCCAGCAGTTACTCCGCGGGGGGCGGCACAGATACGCAGTATTTT.

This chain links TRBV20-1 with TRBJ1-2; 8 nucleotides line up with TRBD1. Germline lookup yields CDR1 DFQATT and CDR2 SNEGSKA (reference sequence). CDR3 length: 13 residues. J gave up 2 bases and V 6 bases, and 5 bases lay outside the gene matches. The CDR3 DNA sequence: TGCAGTGCAACCCGACAGGGGAACTATGGCTACACCTTC. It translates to CSATRQGNYGYTF.

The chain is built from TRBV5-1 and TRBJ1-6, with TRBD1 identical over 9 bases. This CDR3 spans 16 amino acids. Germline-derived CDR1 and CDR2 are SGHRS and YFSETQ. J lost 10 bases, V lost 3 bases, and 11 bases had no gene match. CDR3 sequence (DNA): TGCGCCAGCAGCTCGGGACAGGGAGGAGGTGGGTCACCCCTCCACTTT. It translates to CASSSGQGGGGSPLHF.